This T cell receptor beta chain was captured by sequencing in a study of blood T cell repertoires in COVID-19. Looking at the study overall: Acute and convalescent COVID-19 samples came from the United States, Italy and Spain. PBMCs, B-cell-depleted T cells, or T cells were the source of the cDNA or gDNA that made up the material.

V lost 6 bases, J lost 7 bases, and 8 bases stayed unmatched. The CDR3 is 16 amino acids. Germline V CDR1 and CDR2: MNHEY, SMNVEV (reference sequence). Assay used: immunoSEQ multiplex PCR; TCRdb lists only in-frame clones, some missing. There are 150,000 to 200,000 clones in the sample; roughly 77% occur only once, and about 6.5% lies in the top ten. The genes are TRBV27 and TRBJ2-1; 14 bases fit TRBD2. The sequenced sample consisted of peripheral blood. The clonotype comes from a man aged 70 or older with active or convalescent COVID-19. The CDR3 loop reads CASRPTGTSGRNEQFF. DNA of the CDR3: TGTGCCAGCAGACCCACCGGGACTAGCGGGAGAAATGAGCAGTTCTTC.